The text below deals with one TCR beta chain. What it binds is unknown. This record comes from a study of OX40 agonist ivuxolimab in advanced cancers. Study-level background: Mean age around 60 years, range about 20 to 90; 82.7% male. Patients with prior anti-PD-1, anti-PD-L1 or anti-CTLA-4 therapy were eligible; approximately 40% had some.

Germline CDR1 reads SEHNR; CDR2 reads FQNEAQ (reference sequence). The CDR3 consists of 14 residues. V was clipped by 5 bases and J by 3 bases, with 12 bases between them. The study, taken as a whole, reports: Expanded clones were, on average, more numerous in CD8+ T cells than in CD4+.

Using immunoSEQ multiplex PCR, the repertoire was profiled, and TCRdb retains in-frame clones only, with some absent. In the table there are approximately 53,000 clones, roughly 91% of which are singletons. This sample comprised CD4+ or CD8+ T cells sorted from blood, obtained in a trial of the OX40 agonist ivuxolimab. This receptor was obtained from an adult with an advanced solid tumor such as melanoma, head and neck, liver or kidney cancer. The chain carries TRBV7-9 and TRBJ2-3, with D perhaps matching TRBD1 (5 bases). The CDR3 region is CASSLPDRTDTQYF. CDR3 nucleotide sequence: TGTGCCAGCAGCCTTCCCGACAGAACAGATACGCAGTATTTT. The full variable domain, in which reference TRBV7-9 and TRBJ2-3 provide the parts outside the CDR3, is DTGVSQNPRHKITKRGQNVTFRCDPISEHNRLYWYRQTLGQGPEFLTYFQNEAQLEKSRLLSDRFSAERPKGSFSTLEIQRTEQGDSAMYLCASSLPDRTDTQYFGPGTRLTVL.